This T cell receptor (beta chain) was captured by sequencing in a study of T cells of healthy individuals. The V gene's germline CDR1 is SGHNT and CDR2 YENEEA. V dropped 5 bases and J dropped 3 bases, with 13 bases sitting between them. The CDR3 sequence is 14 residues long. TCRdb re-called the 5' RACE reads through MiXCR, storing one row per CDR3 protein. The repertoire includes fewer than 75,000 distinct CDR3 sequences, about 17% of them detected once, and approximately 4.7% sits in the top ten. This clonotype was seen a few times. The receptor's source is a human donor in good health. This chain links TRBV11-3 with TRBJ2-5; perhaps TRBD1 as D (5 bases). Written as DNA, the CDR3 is TGTGCCAGCAGCCGGACCGAAGGGGAAGAGACCCAGTACTTC. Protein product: CASSRTEGEETQYF.